These 9 T cell receptor beta chains originate from one sample sequenced in a study of T cells in Graves' hyperthyroidism and ophthalmopathy. Authors of the study amplified TCR beta CDR3 regions from RNA transcripts. Researchers ran a first-round RT-PCR on the TCR CDR3 using the HTBI primer set. Via MiXCR, TCRdb re-called the multiplex PCR reads, giving one row per CDR3 protein. The top ten hold roughly 7% of the sample, which has 600,000 or so distinct CDR3 sequences, more than 13% seen once. Sequencing was carried out using blood. These receptors were collected from a young woman with Graves' ophthalmopathy.

This clonotype was seen many times. The chain combines TRBV6-2 or TRBV6-3 with TRBJ2-1; D gene ambiguous. The CDR3 loop spans 16 amino acids. V was pared by 0 bases and J by 4 bases, with 13 bases between. CDR1 MNHEY and CDR2 SVGEGT come from the germline V gene. The CDR3 here is CASSYSSRREYNEQFF. The CDR3 DNA sequence: TGTGCCAGCAGTTACTCATCCCGCCGAGAATACAATGAGCAGTTCTTC.

This clonotype was counted ten times or more. V is TRBV6-2 or TRBV6-3 and J is TRBJ2-2; the match to TRBD1 covers 8 bases. Unmatched junction bases numbered 5, after V lost 5 bases and J lost 3 bases. Germline V gene sequence: CDR1 MNHEY, CDR2 SVGEGT. The CDR3 covers 15 residues. The CDR3 region has the DNA TGTGCCAGCAGTATGACAGGGGCGTACACCGGGGAGCTGTTTTTT. It encodes CASSMTGAYTGELFF.

In this sample, this clonotype turned up many times. The genes are TRBV11-2 and TRBJ2-7, with 9 bases that match TRBD1. Germline lookup yields CDR1 SGHAT and CDR2 FQNNGV. V was clipped by 5 bases and J by 5 bases; unmatched bases: 10. CDR3 length: 15 amino acids. This chain's CDR3 is CASSHNRDRAHEQYF. CDR3 coding DNA: TGTGCCAGCAGCCACAACCGGGACAGGGCCCACGAGCAGTACTTC.

This clonotype came up many times. The gene calls are TRBV2 and TRBJ1-6; D unclear. Trimming stripped 7 bases from V and 0 bases from J, with 10 bases between. The CDR3 totals 15 residues. The germline CDR1 and CDR2 sequences are SNHLY and FYNNEI. In DNA, the CDR3 is TGTGCCAGCAAAGCAGGACCCTCCTATAATTCACCCCTCCACTTT. It is translated as CASKAGPSYNSPLHF.

The table lists this clonotype with many counts. V is TRBV2 and J is TRBJ1-4, with TRBD1 matching 7 bases. The V and J ends lost 8 bases and 7 bases, in that order; junction bases with no gene match: 7. Per germline, CDR1 SNHLY and CDR2 FYNNEI. This CDR3 contains 13 residues. The CDR3 spells CASQRGGGEKLFF. CDR3 bases: TGTGCCAGCCAGCGAGGGGGCGGTGAAAAACTGTTTTTT.

This clonotype was seen many times. This chain uses TRBV11-2 with TRBJ1-1, with D unclear. The CDR3 contains 12 residues. Germline CDR1 reads SGHAT; CDR2 reads FQNNGV. V lost 2 bases and J 8 bases, leaving 9 bases between the germline ends. CDR3 sequence: CASSLQLSEAFF. The CDR3 bases are TGTGCCAGCAGCTTACAGCTCTCAGAAGCTTTCTTT. The full variable domain, rest sourced from reference TRBV11-2 and TRBJ1-1, is EAGVAQSPRYKIIEKRQSVAFWCNPISGHATLYWYQQILGQGPKLLIQFQNNGVVDDSQLPKDRFSAERLKGVDSTLKIQPAKLEDSAVYLCASSLQLSEAFFGQGTRLTVV.

The chain uses TRBV9 and TRBJ2-3; 7 positions agree with TRBD2. The V and J ends lost 4 bases and 5 bases, in that order; junction bases with no gene match: 13. From germline, CDR1 is SGDLS and CDR2 YYNGEE. CDR3 size: 16 residues. In nucleotides, the CDR3 is TGTGCCAGCAGCCCTACCGGCGGGAGTAGGATAGATACGCAGTATTTT. It translates to CASSPTGGSRIDTQYF.

This clonotype was picked up many times. Germline and junction disagree at one end, which may indicate a read error. The chain joins TRBV28 to TRBJ2-1; D uncertain. Germline CDR1 reads MDHEN; CDR2 reads SYDVKM. The CDR3 is made up of 15 amino acids. Here the CDR3 reads CASRSSHRSYNGQFF. The CDR3 coding sequence is TGTGCCAGCAGGTCCAGCCATCGCTCCTACAATGGGCAGTTCTTC.

The J gene is TRBJ2-1, the V gene TRBV6-5, with 15 bases that match TRBD2. The J call is doubtful: the DNA matches TRBJ2-7 better. The CDR3 covers 18 residues. Germline assignment: CDR1 MNHEY and CDR2 SVGAGI. CDR3 DNA sequence: TGTGCCAGCAGTTTCGGACTAGCGGGAGGGCCCTCCTACAATGAGCAGTACTTC. Protein: CASSFGLAGGPSYNEQYF.